This paragraph covers one T cell receptor (beta chain) sequence. No cognate antigen has been identified for it. No base quality values were provided; no much bigger clone lies one nucleotide off. TCR cDNA was synthesized by 5'RACE template switching, which introduced a universal primer site and unique molecular identifiers. cDNA synthesis was primed from both the TCR alpha and TCR beta constant segments. Two PCR steps were used to amplify libraries, with sample barcodes and sequencing adapters being added in the second step. Sequencing of libraries was done on Illumina HiSeq 2500 (2x100 bp) or NovaSeq (2x150 bp). Turning to the authors' computational methods: MIGEC handled demultiplexing of reads and collapsing into UMI consensus sequences, while MiXCR performed V(D)J alignment. Using edgeR on replicate PBMC samples, clonotypes were called vaccine-responding if FDR was below 0.01 and the log2 fold change was above 5 up to day 15. Each bulk clonotype received a CD4 or CD8 identity based on whether the sequenced CD4 or CD8 repertoire contained that clonotype at higher abundance. TCRdb cleaned the public reads at Q25 with fastp, built clones with MiXCR and kept in-frame beta chains. Identical CDR3 protein sequences are pooled into one entry, listed with their most common genes and DNA. TCRdb, not the original authors, processed these V and J calls. The sample table holds nearly 550,000 distinct CDR3 sequences, of which under 25% were seen once. Jointly, the top ten make up 13% to 15% of the sample.

The source of the sample is a study of T cells after yellow fever vaccination (dated by TCRdb to the late 2010s). Background for the entire study: The SMART-Seq v4 Ultra Low Input RNA kit was used to prepare libraries from fractions with low cell numbers. Bulk TCR alpha and beta repertoires were sequenced longitudinally to track T-cell clones before and after primary and booster YFV17D yellow fever vaccination. Two healthy male donors, one aged 18 to 30 and one aged 30 to 40 years, made up the cohort. Bulk PBMC replicates and cell subsets were isolated from blood drawn at multiple timepoints before and after both primary and secondary immunization.

Read against the paper, the sample's treatment or condition label means: live attenuated yellow fever vaccine strain. At every blood-draw timepoint, two biological replicates of bulk PBMCs were collected. A standard Ficoll-Paque protocol was used to isolate PBMCs from peripheral blood. TriZol was used to extract RNA from bulk PBMCs, CD4 and CD8 fractions, and dextramer-positive and dextramer-negative fractions. For CDR1 and CDR2, the germline V gene (reference sequence) lists LNHNV and YYDKDF. From its cysteine to its phenylalanine, the CDR3 spans 15 amino acids. Solely the CDR3 DNA is kept, with 45 bases framed from the first base. V lost 3 bases and J lost 4 bases, and the count of bases not matched to a germline gene is 2. Overall results and qualifications from the work: Because abundant contaminating clonotypes from the bulk population could be contained in FACS-sorted repertoires, computational filtering was required. A small share of clonotypes was detected in both CD4 and CD8 compartments, with the overlap likely arising from convergent recombination. Because the study included only a couple of donors, the extent to which the findings can be generalized is limited. The secondary T-cell response was weaker than the primary response but faster, peaking on day 5 instead of day 15. After the booster, most clones that had expanded after primary vaccination were detected again (approximately 97% of CD4 and roughly 86% of CD8), suggesting broad maintenance of memory.

Recombination joined TRBV15 with TRBJ2-1, and 11 bases in between align with TRBD2. Here the sequenced sample was PBMCs, taken 15 days after the yellow fever booster vaccination. The TCR originated in a man aged 25-40 years who received the YFV17D yellow fever vaccine. In nucleotides, the sequence is TGTGCCACCAGCAGGGGACTAGCGGTATACAATGAGCAGTTCTTC. This gives the protein CATSRGLAVYNEQFF.